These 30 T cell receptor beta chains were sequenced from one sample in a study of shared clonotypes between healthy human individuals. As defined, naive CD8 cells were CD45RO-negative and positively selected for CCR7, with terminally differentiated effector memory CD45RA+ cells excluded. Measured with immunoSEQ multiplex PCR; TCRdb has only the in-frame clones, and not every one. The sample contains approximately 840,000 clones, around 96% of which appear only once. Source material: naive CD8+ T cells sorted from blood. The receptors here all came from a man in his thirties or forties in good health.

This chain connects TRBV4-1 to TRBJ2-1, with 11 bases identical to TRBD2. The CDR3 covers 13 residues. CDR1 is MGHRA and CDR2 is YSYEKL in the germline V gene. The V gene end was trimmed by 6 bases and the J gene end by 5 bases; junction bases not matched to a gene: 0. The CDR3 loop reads CASRLAGDNEQFF. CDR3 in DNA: TGCGCCAGCAGACTAGCGGGAGACAATGAGCAGTTCTTC.

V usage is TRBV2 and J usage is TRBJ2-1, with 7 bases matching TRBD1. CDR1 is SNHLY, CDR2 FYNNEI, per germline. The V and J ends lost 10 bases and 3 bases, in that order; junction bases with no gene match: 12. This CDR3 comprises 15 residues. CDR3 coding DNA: TGTGCCATCACCATCCTAGGGACAGACTACAATGAGCAGTTCTTC. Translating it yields CAITILGTDYNEQFF.

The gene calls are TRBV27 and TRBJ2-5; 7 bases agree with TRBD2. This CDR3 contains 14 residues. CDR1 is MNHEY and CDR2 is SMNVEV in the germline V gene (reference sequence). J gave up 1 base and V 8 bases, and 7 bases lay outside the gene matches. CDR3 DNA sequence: TGTGCCAGCGGGGAGGGAGGAAGCCAAGAGACCCAGTACTTC. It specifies CASGEGGSQETQYF.

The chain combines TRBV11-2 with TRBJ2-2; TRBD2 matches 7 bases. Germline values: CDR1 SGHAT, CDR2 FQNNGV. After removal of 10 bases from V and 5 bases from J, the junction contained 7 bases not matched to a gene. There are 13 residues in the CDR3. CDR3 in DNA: TGTGCCACCGCGGGAGCGCGGACCGGGGAGCTGTTTTTT. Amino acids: CATAGARTGELFF. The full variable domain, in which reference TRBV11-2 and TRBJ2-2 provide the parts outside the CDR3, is EAGVAQSPRYKIIEKRQSVAFWCNPISGHATLYWYQQILGQGPKLLIQFQNNGVVDDSQLPKDRFSAERLKGVDSTLKIQPAKLEDSAVYLCATAGARTGELFFGEGSRLTVL.

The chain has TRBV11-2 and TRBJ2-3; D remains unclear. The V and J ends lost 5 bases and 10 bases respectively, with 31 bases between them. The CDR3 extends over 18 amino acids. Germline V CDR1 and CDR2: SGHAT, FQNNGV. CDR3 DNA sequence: TGTGCCAGCAGCCCGATTGCAGGCCTCAGACACCGACGGTCTTCGCAGTATTTT. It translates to CASSPIAGLRHRRSSQYF.

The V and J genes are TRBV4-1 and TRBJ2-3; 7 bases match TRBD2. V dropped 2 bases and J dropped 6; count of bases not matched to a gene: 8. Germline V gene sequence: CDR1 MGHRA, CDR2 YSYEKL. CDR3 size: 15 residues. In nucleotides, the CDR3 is TGCGCCAGCAGCCAAACCGGACTAGGCCCCGATACGCAGTATTTT. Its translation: CASSQTGLGPDTQYF.

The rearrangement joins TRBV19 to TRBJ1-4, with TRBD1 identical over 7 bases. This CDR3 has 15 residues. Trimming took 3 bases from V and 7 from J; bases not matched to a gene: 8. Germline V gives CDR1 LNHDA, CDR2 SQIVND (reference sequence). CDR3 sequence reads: CASSMDRILPEKLFF. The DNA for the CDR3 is TGTGCCAGTAGTATGGACAGGATTCTACCTGAAAAACTGTTTTTT.

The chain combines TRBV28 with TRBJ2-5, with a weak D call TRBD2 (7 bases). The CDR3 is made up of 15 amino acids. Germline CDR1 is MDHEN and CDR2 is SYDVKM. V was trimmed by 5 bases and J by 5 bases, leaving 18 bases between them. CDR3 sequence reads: CASSVGGGGEETQYF. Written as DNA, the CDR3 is TGTGCCAGCAGTGTAGGAGGGGGGGGAGAGGAGACCCAGTACTTC.

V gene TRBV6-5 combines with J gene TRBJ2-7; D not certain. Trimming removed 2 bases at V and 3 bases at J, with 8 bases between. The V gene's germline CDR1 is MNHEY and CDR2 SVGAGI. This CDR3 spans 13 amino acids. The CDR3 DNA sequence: TGTGCCAGCAGTTACGCGTCGAACTACGAGCAGTACTTC. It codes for CASSYASNYEQYF.

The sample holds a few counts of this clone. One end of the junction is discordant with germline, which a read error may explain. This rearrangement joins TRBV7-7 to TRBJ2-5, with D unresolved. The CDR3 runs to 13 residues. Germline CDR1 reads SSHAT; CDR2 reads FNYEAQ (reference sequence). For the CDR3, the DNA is TGTGCTAGCAGCTTAGCCACCCAAGAGACCCAGTACTTC. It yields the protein CASSLATQETQYF.

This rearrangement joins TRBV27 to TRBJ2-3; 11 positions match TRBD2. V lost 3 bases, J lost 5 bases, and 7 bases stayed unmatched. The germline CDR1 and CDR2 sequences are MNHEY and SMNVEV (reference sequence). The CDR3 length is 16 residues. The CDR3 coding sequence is TGTGCCAGCAGTTTTCTAGCGGGAGGAAAGGGAGATACGCAGTATTTT. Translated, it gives CASSFLAGGKGDTQYF.

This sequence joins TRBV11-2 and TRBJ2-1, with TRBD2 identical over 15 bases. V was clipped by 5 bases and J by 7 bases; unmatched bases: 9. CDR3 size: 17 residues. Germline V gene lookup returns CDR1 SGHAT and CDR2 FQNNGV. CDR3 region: CASSRRGTSGRRNEQFF. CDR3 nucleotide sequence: TGTGCCAGCAGCCGACGTGGGACTAGCGGGAGGAGGAATGAGCAGTTCTTC.

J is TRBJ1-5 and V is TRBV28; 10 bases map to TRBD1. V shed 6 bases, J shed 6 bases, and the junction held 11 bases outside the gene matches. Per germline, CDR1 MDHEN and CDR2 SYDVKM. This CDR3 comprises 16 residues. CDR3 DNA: TGTGCCAGCAGCGAAACCGGGACAGGGGCTTTTCAGCCCCAGCATTTT. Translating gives CASSETGTGAFQPQHF.

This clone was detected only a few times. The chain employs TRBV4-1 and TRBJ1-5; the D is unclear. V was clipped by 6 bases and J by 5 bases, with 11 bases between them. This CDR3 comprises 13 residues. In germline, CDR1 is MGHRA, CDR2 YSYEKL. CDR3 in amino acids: CASSVGKDQPQHF. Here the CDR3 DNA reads TGCGCCAGCAGTGTCGGTAAGGATCAGCCCCAGCATTTT.

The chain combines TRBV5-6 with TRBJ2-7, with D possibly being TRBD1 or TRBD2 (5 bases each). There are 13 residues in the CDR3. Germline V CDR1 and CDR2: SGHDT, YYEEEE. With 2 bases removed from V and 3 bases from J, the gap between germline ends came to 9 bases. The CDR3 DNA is TGTGCCAGCAGCTTTGGGGGTAACTACGAGCAGTACTTC. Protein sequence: CASSFGGNYEQYF.

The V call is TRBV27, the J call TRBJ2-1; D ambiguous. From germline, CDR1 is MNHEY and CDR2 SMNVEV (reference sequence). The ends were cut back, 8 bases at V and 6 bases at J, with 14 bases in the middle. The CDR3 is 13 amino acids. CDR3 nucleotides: TGTGCCAGCCTGAGCGCACCCTTCAATGAGCAGTTCTTC. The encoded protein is CASLSAPFNEQFF.

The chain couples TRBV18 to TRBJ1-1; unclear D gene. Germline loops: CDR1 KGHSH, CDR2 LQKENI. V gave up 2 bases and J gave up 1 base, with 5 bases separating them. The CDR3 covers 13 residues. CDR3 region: CASSPVGNTEAFF. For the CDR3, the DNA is TGTGCCAGCTCACCAGTTGGGAACACTGAAGCTTTCTTT.

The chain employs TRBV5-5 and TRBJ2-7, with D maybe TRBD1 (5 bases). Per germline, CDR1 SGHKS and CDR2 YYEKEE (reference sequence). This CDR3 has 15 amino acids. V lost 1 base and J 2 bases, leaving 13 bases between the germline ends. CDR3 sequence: CASSLLQTVTYEQYF. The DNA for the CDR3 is TGTGCCAGCAGCTTGTTGCAGACAGTTACCTACGAGCAGTACTTC. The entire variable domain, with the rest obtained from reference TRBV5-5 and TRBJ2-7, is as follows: DAGVTQSPTHLIKTRGQQVTLRCSPISGHKSVSWYQQVLGQGPQFIFQYYEKEERGRGNFPDRFSARQFPNYSSELNVNALLLGDSALYLCASSLLQTVTYEQYFGPGTRLTVT.

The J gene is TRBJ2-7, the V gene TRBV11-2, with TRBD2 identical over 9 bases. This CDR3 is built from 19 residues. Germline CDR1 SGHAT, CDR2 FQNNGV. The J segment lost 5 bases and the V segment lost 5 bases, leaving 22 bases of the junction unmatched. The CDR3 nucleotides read TGTGCCAGCAGCCCCGAGGACGGGCGGGAGGGTCTAGCAGTCCACGAGCAGTACTTC. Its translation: CASSPEDGREGLAVHEQYF.

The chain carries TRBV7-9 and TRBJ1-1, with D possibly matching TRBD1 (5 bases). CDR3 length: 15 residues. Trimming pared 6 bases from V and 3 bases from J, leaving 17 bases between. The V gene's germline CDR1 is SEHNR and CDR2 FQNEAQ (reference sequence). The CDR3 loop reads CASRHTGPGDTEAFF. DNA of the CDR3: TGTGCCAGCAGGCACACCGGGCCGGGGGACACTGAAGCTTTCTTT.

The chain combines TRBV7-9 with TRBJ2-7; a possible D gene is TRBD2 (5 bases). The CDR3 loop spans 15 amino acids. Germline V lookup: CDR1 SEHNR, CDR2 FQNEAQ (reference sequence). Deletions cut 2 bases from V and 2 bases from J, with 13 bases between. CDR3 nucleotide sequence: TGTGCCAGCAGCTTACCCAGGACGGGAACCTACGAGCAGTACTTC. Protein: CASSLPRTGTYEQYF. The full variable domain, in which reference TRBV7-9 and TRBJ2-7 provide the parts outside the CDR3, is DTGVSQNPRHKITKRGQNVTFRCDPISEHNRLYWYRQTLGQGPEFLTYFQNEAQLEKSRLLSDRFSAERPKGSFSTLEIQRTEQGDSAMYLCASSLPRTGTYEQYFGPGTRLTVT.

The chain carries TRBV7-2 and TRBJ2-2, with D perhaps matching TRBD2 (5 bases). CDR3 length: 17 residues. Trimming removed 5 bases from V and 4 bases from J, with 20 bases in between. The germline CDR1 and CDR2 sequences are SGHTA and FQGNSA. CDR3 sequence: CASSPTRSGLRTGELFF. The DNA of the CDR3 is TGTGCCAGCAGCCCCACCCGGTCGGGGTTACGCACCGGGGAGCTGTTTTTT.

CDR3 DNA: TGTGCCAGCAAACCACATGAGGGGATGAACATTCAGTACTTC. Encoded protein: CASKPHEGMNIQYF. The chain joins TRBV6-5 to TRBJ2-4, with D possibly called TRBD1 or TRBD2 (5 bases each). The ends were cut back, 7 bases at V and 7 bases at J, with 17 bases in the middle. This CDR3 spans 14 amino acids. Germline CDR1 MNHEY, CDR2 SVGAGI.

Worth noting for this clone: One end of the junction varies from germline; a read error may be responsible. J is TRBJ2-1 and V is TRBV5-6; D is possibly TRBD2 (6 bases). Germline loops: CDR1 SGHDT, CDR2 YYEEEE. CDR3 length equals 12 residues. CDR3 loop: CASSSAFGGMVF. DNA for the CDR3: TGTGCCAGCAGCTCGGCCTTCGGGGGTATGGTCTTC.

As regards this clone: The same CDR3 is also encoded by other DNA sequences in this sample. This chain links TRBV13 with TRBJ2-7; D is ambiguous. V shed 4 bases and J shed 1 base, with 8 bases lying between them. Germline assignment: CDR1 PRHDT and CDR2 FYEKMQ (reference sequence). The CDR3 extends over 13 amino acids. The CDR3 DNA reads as TGTGCCAGCAGCTCCGGGCTTTCCTACGAGCAGTACTTC. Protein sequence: CASSSGLSYEQYF.

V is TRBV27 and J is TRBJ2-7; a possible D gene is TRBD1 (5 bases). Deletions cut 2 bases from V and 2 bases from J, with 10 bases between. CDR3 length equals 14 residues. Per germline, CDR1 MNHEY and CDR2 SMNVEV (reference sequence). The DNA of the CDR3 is TGTGCCAGCAGTTTAATGCCAGGGACCTACGAGCAGTACTTC. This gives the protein CASSLMPGTYEQYF.

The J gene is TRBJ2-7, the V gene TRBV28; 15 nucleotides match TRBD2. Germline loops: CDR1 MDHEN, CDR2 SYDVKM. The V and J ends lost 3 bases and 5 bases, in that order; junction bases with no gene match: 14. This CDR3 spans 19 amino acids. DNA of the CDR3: TGTGCCAGCAGTTTGGAGGAGCTTGGGACTAGCGGGAGGCCCGACGAGCAGTACTTC. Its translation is CASSLEELGTSGRPDEQYF.

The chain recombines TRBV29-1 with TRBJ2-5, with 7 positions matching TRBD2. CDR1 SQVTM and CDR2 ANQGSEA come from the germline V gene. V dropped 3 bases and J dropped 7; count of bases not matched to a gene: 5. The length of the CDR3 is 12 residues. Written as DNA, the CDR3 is TGCAGCGTTGATTTGGGACTACGGACCCAGTACTTC. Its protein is CSVDLGLRTQYF. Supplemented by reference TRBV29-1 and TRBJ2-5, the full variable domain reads SAVISQKPSRDICQRGTSLTIQCQVDSQVTMMFWYRQQPGQSLTLIATANQGSEATYESGFVIDKFPISRPNLTFSTLTVSNMSPEDSSIYLCSVDLGLRTQYFGPGTRLLVL.

The CDR3 DNA reads TGTGCCAGCGGGGAGGGGTACAATGAGCAGTTCTTC. Its translation: CASGEGYNEQFF. V usage is TRBV25-1 and J usage is TRBJ2-1; 7 bases fit TRBD2. V was clipped by 8 bases and J by 4 bases; unmatched bases: 2. The CDR3 consists of 12 residues. Germline V gives CDR1 MGHDK, CDR2 SYGVNS.

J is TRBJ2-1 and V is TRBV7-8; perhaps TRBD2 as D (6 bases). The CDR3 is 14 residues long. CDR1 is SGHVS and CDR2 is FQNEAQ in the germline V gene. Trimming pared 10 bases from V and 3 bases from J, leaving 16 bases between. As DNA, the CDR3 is TGTGCCATCACGGGTGTAGCGGACTACAATGAGCAGTTCTTC. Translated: CAITGVADYNEQFF.